The 22 T cell receptor beta chains reported below all come from one sample, sequenced in a study of cytomegalovirus exposure and HLA in healthy donors. The PCR had 60 Vbeta and 13 Jbeta primers. Clones were read by immunoSEQ multiplex PCR, and TCRdb kept only the in-frame ones, dropping some. The repertoire table contains around 110,000 clones. Sequencing was done on a sample of PBMCs. Receptor source: a man in his thirties or forties in good health and CMV-seronegative.

The genes are TRBV15 and TRBJ2-3, with a tentative D call TRBD1 (6 bases). This CDR3 is 18 amino acids long. V lost 5 bases and J lost 2, with 23 bases in between. Per the germline V gene, CDR1 is LNHNV and CDR2 is YYDKDF (reference sequence). Here the CDR3 reads CATSARTLAGAITDTQYF. DNA for the CDR3: TGTGCCACCAGCGCACGAACGTTGGCAGGGGCGATCACAGATACGCAGTATTTT.

The genes are TRBV4-1 and TRBJ2-7, with 10 bases fitting TRBD1. Per germline, CDR1 MGHRA and CDR2 YSYEKL. After removal of 2 bases from V and 7 bases from J, the junction contained 8 bases not matched to a gene. This CDR3 contains 15 residues. The CDR3 DNA follows: TGCGCCAGCAGCCAATCCGGGACAGGGGCAGGGGAGCAGTACTTC. This encodes CASSQSGTGAGEQYF.

The V and J genes are TRBV27 and TRBJ1-2; 10 nucleotides agree with TRBD1. This CDR3 is 13 amino acids long. The junction had 4 bases not matched to a gene; V was cut back by 5 bases and J by 7 bases. CDR1 MNHEY and CDR2 SMNVEV come from the germline V gene (reference sequence). CDR3 in DNA: TGTGCCAGCAGTCGACAGGGGGCGGGTGGCTACACCTTC. As protein: CASSRQGAGGYTF.

The chain has TRBV13 and TRBJ1-2, with 9 nucleotides matching TRBD1. The germline CDR1 and CDR2 sequences are PRHDT and FYEKMQ (reference sequence). This CDR3 comprises 15 residues. Trimming took 5 bases from V and 3 from J; bases not matched to a gene: 7. CDR3 sequence (DNA): TGTGCCAGCAGCACTGCCGGGACAGGGCACTATGGCTACACCTTC. Its translation is CASSTAGTGHYGYTF. Based on the CDR3 plus reference TRBV13 and TRBJ1-2, the full variable domain is AAGVIQSPRHLIKEKRETATLKCYPIPRHDTVYWYQQGPGQDPQFLISFYEKMQSDKGSIPDRFSAQQFSDYHSELNMSSLELGDSALYFCASSTAGTGHYGYTFGSGTRLTVV.

This chain uses TRBV18 with TRBJ2-1; 10 bases match TRBD1. The CDR3 loop spans 16 amino acids. CDR1 is KGHSH and CDR2 is LQKENI in the germline V gene. Trimming cost V 2 bases and J 10 bases; bases outside gene matches: 11. The CDR3 DNA reads TGTGCCAGCTCACCAAAAGGACAGGGGGAATTTGCGGAGCAGTTCTTC. Translation: CASSPKGQGEFAEQFF.

The rearrangement joins TRBV6-5 to TRBJ1-5; tentative D call: TRBD1 (6 bases). There are 14 residues in the CDR3. The V gene's germline CDR1 is MNHEY and CDR2 SVGAGI. Trimming pared 5 bases from V and 3 bases from J, leaving 11 bases between. DNA for the CDR3: TGTGCCAGCAGTACTCGACAGGACAATCAGCCCCAGCATTTT. Residues: CASSTRQDNQPQHF.

The chain uses TRBV12-5 and TRBJ2-7, with unresolved D. This CDR3 has 13 amino acids. With 1 base removed from V and 3 bases from J, the gap between germline ends came to 7 bases. Germline V gene lookup returns CDR1 LGHNT and CDR2 FRNRAP. This chain's CDR3 is CASGLDTSYEQYF. Here the CDR3 DNA reads TGTGCTAGTGGTTTGGACACCAGCTACGAGCAGTACTTC.

The chain links TRBV9 to TRBJ1-1; D may be TRBD1 (5 bases). V was clipped by 3 bases and J by 6 bases, with 12 bases between them. The length of the CDR3 is 13 residues. The V gene's germline CDR1 is SGDLS and CDR2 YYNGEE. DNA of the CDR3: TGTGCCAGCAGCGGGGTCCAGGGATCTGAAGCTTTCTTT. The encoded protein is CASSGVQGSEAFF.

The chain employs TRBV6-5 and TRBJ1-1; maybe TRBD1 (6 bases). Germline V gives CDR1 MNHEY, CDR2 SVGAGI. V was cut by 0 bases and J by 11 bases, with 16 bases left in between. This CDR3 comprises 14 residues. The CDR3 DNA follows: TGTGCCAGCAGTTACTCGAGGGGGGGGCAGGGGGCTTTCTTT. It encodes CASSYSRGGQGAFF.

Of note for this clone: The sample has other DNA sequences that encode this CDR3 too. The rearrangement links TRBV19 to TRBJ2-2; D unresolved. Germline V gives CDR1 LNHDA, CDR2 SQIVND (reference sequence). Trimming cost V 0 bases and J 0 bases, with 5 bases left between them. The length of the CDR3 is 15 residues. In DNA form, the CDR3 reads TGTGCCAGTAGTATAGACGACTCGAACACCGGGGAGCTGTTTTTT. It encodes CASSIDDSNTGELFF.

The V and J genes are TRBV5-5 and TRBJ2-7, with no clear D. With 2 bases removed from V and 2 bases from J, the gap between germline ends came to 5 bases. The germline V gene encodes CDR1 SGHKS and CDR2 YYEKEE (reference sequence). This CDR3 region has 12 residues. CDR3 amino acids: CASSFVAYEQYF. The CDR3 nucleotides are TGTGCCAGCAGCTTCGTAGCCTACGAGCAGTACTTC.

The chain has TRBV30 and TRBJ1-1; no reliable D call. CDR3 length: 12 amino acids. V was cut by 3 bases and J by 5 bases, with 10 bases left in between. Germline CDR1 and CDR2: GTSNPN and SVGIG (reference sequence). The CDR3 reads CAWSPSRTEAFF. As DNA, the CDR3 is TGTGCCTGGAGCCCTTCCCGGACTGAAGCTTTCTTT.

The chain uses TRBV14 and TRBJ2-7, with 9 bases that match TRBD1. Germline values: CDR1 SGHDN, CDR2 FVKESK. Germline trimming cut 3 bases from V and 4 bases from J; bases unmatched to any gene: 10. This CDR3 has 16 amino acids. The CDR3 region has the DNA TGTGCCAGCAGCCAGGCTCGCTGGGACAGGGTTTACGAGCAGTACTTC. The encoded protein is CASSQARWDRVYEQYF.

This chain connects TRBV27 to TRBJ2-1; the D gene is possibly TRBD2 (6 bases). There are 12 residues in the CDR3. Germline V gene lookup returns CDR1 MNHEY and CDR2 SMNVEV (reference sequence). Trimming left V 7 bases short and J 8 bases short, with 12 bases between. CDR3 protein: CASTTGGDEQFF. The CDR3 DNA reads as TGTGCCAGCACCACGGGCGGGGATGAGCAGTTCTTC.

The chain carries TRBV7-2 and TRBJ2-2; TRBD2 matches at 13 bases. The germline gives CDR1 SGHTA, CDR2 FQGNSA. The CDR3 contains 17 residues. J was trimmed by 5 bases and V by 5 bases; bases with no gene match: 8. In nucleotides, the CDR3 is TGTGCCAGCAGCCGGGGACTAGCGGGGTTGGGAACCGGGGAGCTGTTTTTT. Translated: CASSRGLAGLGTGELFF.

This chain joins TRBV5-6 and TRBJ1-2; 9 bases are shared with TRBD1. The CDR3 has 16 residues. J was trimmed by 3 bases and V by 4 bases; bases with no gene match: 10. Germline V gene lookup returns CDR1 SGHDT and CDR2 YYEEEE. The CDR3 region has the DNA TGTGCCAGCAGCCCCGGACAGGGGACAATCTACTATGGCTACACCTTC. Encoded protein: CASSPGQGTIYYGYTF.

This sequence joins TRBV10-3 and TRBJ2-1; 9 nucleotides agree with TRBD1. CDR1 and CDR2 from the germline V gene are ENHRY and SYGVKD. V gave up 6 bases and J gave up 7 bases; unmatched junction bases: 7. This CDR3 comprises 14 residues. DNA of the CDR3: TGTGCCATCAGCCACCGGGACAGGGAGAATGAGCAGTTCTTC. Encoded protein: CAISHRDRENEQFF.

On this clone itself: The germline gene is not matched at one end of the junction; a read error may be the cause. V is TRBV5-1 and J is TRBJ2-1, with a possible D match to TRBD2 (7 bases). This CDR3 contains 16 residues. CDR1 is SGHRS, CDR2 YFSETQ, per germline. The CDR3 nucleotides are TGCGCCAGCAGCTTGGCTTGGGGGGGCTCCCACAATGAGCAGTTCTTC. This translates into CASSLAWGGSHNEQFF. The entire variable domain, with the rest obtained from reference TRBV5-1 and TRBJ2-1, is as follows: KAGVTQTPRYLIKTRGQQVTLSCSPISGHRSVSWYQQTPGQGLQFLFEYFSETQRNKGNFPGRFSGRQFSNSRSEMNVSTLELGDSALYLCASSLAWGGSHNEQFFGPGTRLTVL.

This chain links TRBV6-1 with TRBJ1-2; maybe TRBD1 (6 bases). Per germline, CDR1 MNHNS and CDR2 SASEGT. V lost 1 base to trimming and J lost 4 bases, with 13 bases between them. This CDR3 comprises 15 residues. CDR3 DNA: TGTGCCAGCAGTGAAGGGCAGGGGATGGGCTATGGCTACACCTTC. Translated: CASSEGQGMGYGYTF.

The chain is built from TRBV5-1 and TRBJ2-5, with 9 positions matching TRBD1. Losses at the gene ends were 4 bases for V and 5 bases for J; bases not matched to a gene: 9. Germline V gene data show CDR1 as SGHRS and CDR2 as YFSETQ. The CDR3 has 15 residues. The CDR3 sequence is CASSKGTGSVETQYF. In DNA form, the CDR3 reads TGCGCCAGCAGCAAGGGGACAGGGAGCGTGGAGACCCAGTACTTC.

The gene calls are TRBV27 and TRBJ1-3, with D possibly being TRBD1 (5 bases). Trimming pared 6 bases from V and 2 bases from J, leaving 14 bases between. Per the germline V gene, CDR1 is MNHEY and CDR2 is SMNVEV (reference sequence). The CDR3 contains 15 residues. DNA for the CDR3: TGTGCCAGCAGCCCAGGGCGGGGTACTGGAAACACCATATATTTT. This translates into CASSPGRGTGNTIYF.

V gene TRBV7-2 combines with J gene TRBJ2-1; 9 positions match TRBD2. CDR3 length: 16 amino acids. Per the germline V gene, CDR1 is SGHTA and CDR2 is FQGNSA. V shed 6 bases and J 2 bases; nucleotides not matched to a gene: 8. The DNA for the CDR3 is TGTGCCAGCAGTTCCGGCCTAGCGGGGCCCTACAATGAGCAGTTCTTC. Translating gives CASSSGLAGPYNEQFF. Filled out from reference TRBV7-2 and TRBJ2-1, the complete variable domain reads GAGVSQSPSNKVTEKGKDVELRCDPISGHTALYWYRQSLGQGLEFLIYFQGNSAPDKSGLPSDRFSAERTGGSVSTLTIQRTQQEDSAVYLCASSSGLAGPYNEQFFGPGTRLTVL.